This T cell receptor (beta chain) was recovered during a study of blood T cells in healthy people across ages. Study in general: Researchers report that template switching captured about one barcoded beta molecule per two T cells.

Concerning this clonotype: Its antigen remains unknown.

Regarding the study as a whole: In the absence of known donor CMV status, changes in expanded clonotypes were possibly confounded. Naive T cell percentage by flow cytometry tracked strongly with beta diversity. TCR beta diversity per million T cells fell roughly linearly with age.

The authors ran a second PCR of 7 to 11 cycles using a sample-barcoded 5' primer and a J-beta primer mix. TCRdb re-called the 5' RACE reads with MiXCR, one entry per CDR3 protein. The sample lists just under 900,000 distinct CDR3 sequences, 29% occurring once. The receptor was derived from a woman aged 80 or over in good health. The sequencing input was blood.

The CDR3, as DNA: TGCAGTGCGCGGGACAGCGCTAACACAGATACGCAGTATTTT. Its translation: CSARDSANTDTQYF. This chain joins TRBV20-1 and TRBJ2-3, with a tentative D call TRBD1 (7 bases). CDR1 DFQATT and CDR2 SNEGSKA come from the germline V gene (reference sequence). The CDR3 is 14 residues long. The V and J ends lost 6 bases and 2 bases respectively, with 15 bases between them.